What follows are 21 T cell receptor beta chains derived from one specimen sequenced in a study of shared clonotypes between healthy human individuals. Produced via immunoSEQ multiplex PCR; TCRdb's table is partial and in-frame only. This table holds about 2.1 million clones, 85% to 95% found once. Naive CD8 cells lacked CD45RO, underwent positive selection for CCR7 and left out terminally differentiated effector memory CD45RA+ cells. The sequenced sample was naive CD8+ T cells from PBMCs. These receptors were collected from a man between 18 and 35 years old in good health. Some clones in this sample may be carry-over from other donors' samples.

This chain connects TRBV4-3 to TRBJ1-1, with D unresolved. The V end was cut by 2 bases, the J end by 1 base, with 11 bases between. The germline CDR1 and CDR2 sequences are LGHNA and YSLEER. The CDR3 loop spans 15 amino acids. The CDR3 spells CASSQLVFRNTEAFF. In DNA, the CDR3 is TGCGCCAGCAGCCAATTAGTTTTTAGGAACACTGAAGCTTTCTTT.

The V gene is TRBV27, the J gene TRBJ1-2; possibly TRBD1 for D (5 bases). The V gene's germline CDR1 is MNHEY and CDR2 SMNVEV (reference sequence). Trimming removed 6 bases from V and 6 bases from J, with 20 bases in between. CDR3 length: 15 residues. CDR3 in amino acids: CASSPTPSQVDGYTF. CDR3 bases: TGTGCCAGCAGCCCTACCCCCTCACAGGTGGATGGCTACACCTTC.

The chain carries TRBV7-9 and TRBJ2-1, with 12 positions matching TRBD2. The CDR3 contains 17 residues. In germline, CDR1 is SEHNR, CDR2 FQNEAQ (reference sequence). V trimming: 7 bases; J trimming: 7 bases; junction bases outside the gene matches: 14. The CDR3: CASTLALAGGPRNEQFF. The CDR3 DNA is TGTGCCAGCACTCTGGCGCTAGCGGGAGGGCCGAGGAATGAGCAGTTCTTC. The variable domain in full, completed from reference TRBV7-9 and TRBJ2-1, reads DTGVSQNPRHKITKRGQNVTFRCDPISEHNRLYWYRQTLGQGPEFLTYFQNEAQLEKSRLLSDRFSAERPKGSFSTLEIQRTEQGDSAMYLCASTLALAGGPRNEQFFGPGTRLTVL.

The chain has TRBV6-1 and TRBJ2-7; TRBD2 matches at 10 bases. V dropped 4 bases and J dropped 1; count of bases not matched to a gene: 7. The CDR3 totals 16 residues. Germline V lookup: CDR1 MNHNS, CDR2 SASEGT. The CDR3 sequence: CASSGVILAGSYEQYF. The CDR3 DNA reads as TGTGCCAGCAGTGGGGTCATACTAGCGGGGTCCTACGAGCAGTACTTC.

The V call is TRBV27, the J call TRBJ2-7; 7 positions agree with TRBD2. Trimming took 3 bases from V and 0 from J; bases not matched to a gene: 8. The germline V gene encodes CDR1 MNHEY and CDR2 SMNVEV (reference sequence). The CDR3 length is 16 residues. The CDR3 is CASSLDGGEGSYEQYF. Here the CDR3 DNA reads TGTGCCAGCAGTTTGGATGGTGGGGAGGGCTCCTACGAGCAGTACTTC.

The gene calls are TRBV5-1 and TRBJ2-7; 10 nucleotides line up with TRBD1. V was clipped by 0 bases and J by 6 bases; unmatched bases: 6. The germline CDR1 and CDR2 sequences are SGHRS and YFSETQ. The CDR3 sequence is 15 residues long. The CDR3 region has the DNA TGCGCCAGCAGCTTGGCCGGGACAGGGGCCACCGAGCAGTACTTC. This sequence encodes CASSLAGTGATEQYF.

This rearrangement joins TRBV5-1 to TRBJ1-1; the D gene is possibly TRBD1 (5 bases). The CDR3 has 13 residues. Germline lookup yields CDR1 SGHRS and CDR2 YFSETQ. V lost 5 bases and J 2 bases, leaving 10 bases between the germline ends. In nucleotides, the CDR3 is TGCGCCAGCAGAGGGACGGGAAACACTGAAGCTTTCTTT. As protein: CASRGTGNTEAFF.

The chain employs TRBV28 and TRBJ1-3; unclear D gene. V was clipped by 7 bases and J by 4 bases, with 17 bases between them. The CDR3 has 15 amino acids. Germline CDR1 reads MDHEN; CDR2 reads SYDVKM. CDR3 residues: CASNLVHPGGNTIYF. Here the CDR3 DNA reads TGTGCCAGCAACCTTGTACACCCGGGAGGAAACACCATATATTTT.

This chain connects TRBV28 to TRBJ1-2; 7 positions match TRBD1. CDR1 is MDHEN, CDR2 SYDVKM, per germline. This CDR3 region has 15 residues. V lost 1 base, J lost 7 bases, and 9 bases stayed unmatched. The DNA of the CDR3 is TGTGCCAGCAGTTTATATGAGGGGGCGAGTTTTGGCTACACCTTC. Translating gives CASSLYEGASFGYTF.

The V gene is TRBV28, the J gene TRBJ2-3, with a weak D call TRBD2 (5 bases). The germline CDR1 and CDR2 sequences are MDHEN and SYDVKM. Trimming removed 3 bases from V and 0 bases from J, with 22 bases in between. CDR3 length: 19 residues. In DNA form, the CDR3 reads TGTGCCAGCAGTTTGAATCTTCTGAGGGAGCGGACTAGCACAGATACGCAGTATTTT. This gives the protein CASSLNLLRERTSTDTQYF.

CDR3 amino acids: CASSLYRTSGSPYEQYF. The CDR3 nucleotides read TGTGCCAGCAGTTTATACCGCACTAGCGGGAGTCCCTACGAGCAGTACTTC. The rearrangement uses TRBV27 and TRBJ2-7, with 11 positions matching TRBD2. Trimming at V came to 1 base and at J to 2 bases, leaving 7 bases not matched to a gene. The CDR3 runs 17 residues. Germline-derived CDR1 and CDR2 are MNHEY and SMNVEV (reference sequence).

The J gene is TRBJ2-3, the V gene TRBV5-1; D is unclear. Germline CDR1 reads SGHRS; CDR2 reads YFSETQ. V lost 7 bases, J lost 6 bases, and 12 bases lay in between. The CDR3 extends over 12 amino acids. CDR3 sequence reads: CASGPMGDTQYF. The DNA for the CDR3 is TGCGCCAGCGGGCCAATGGGGGATACGCAGTATTTT.

The V and J genes are TRBV10-3 and TRBJ2-7; the D is unclear. The CDR3 contains 13 residues. CDR1 is ENHRY, CDR2 SYGVKD, per germline. V was shortened by 2 bases and J by 5 bases, with 10 bases between the two germline ends. Written as DNA, the CDR3 is TGTGCCATCAGTGAGGGCCGCGGCAACGAGCAGTACTTC. It yields the protein CAISEGRGNEQYF.

The V gene is TRBV4-1, the J gene TRBJ1-5; D is possibly TRBD1 (5 bases). Germline V gene data show CDR1 as MGHRA and CDR2 as YSYEKL. CDR3 size: 17 residues. Trimming shortened V by 0 bases and J by 3 bases, and 15 bases separated the two germline ends. This chain's CDR3 is CASSQDKVGHINQPQHF. The DNA of the CDR3 is TGCGCCAGCAGCCAAGATAAAGTAGGACACATCAATCAGCCCCAGCATTTT.

The V and J genes are TRBV28 and TRBJ1-4, with 7 nucleotides matching TRBD1. Germline V gene lookup returns CDR1 MDHEN and CDR2 SYDVKM. There are 15 residues in the CDR3. Losses at the gene ends were 5 bases for V and 16 bases for J; bases not matched to a gene: 19. The CDR3 spells CASSATGSGKTEPFF. The CDR3 nucleotides read TGTGCCAGCAGTGCGACAGGGAGCGGAAAAACTGAGCCGTTTTTT.

The V and J genes are TRBV15 and TRBJ1-1; 9 nucleotides align to TRBD1. Germline loops: CDR1 LNHNV, CDR2 YYDKDF (reference sequence). With V trimmed by 8 bases and J by 5 bases, 6 bases remained unmatched. There are 13 residues in the CDR3. The DNA of the CDR3 is TGTGCCACCGAGGGACAGGGTTCGACTGAAGCTTTCTTT. It codes for CATEGQGSTEAFF.

A word on this clone: The sample carries other DNA sequences with the same CDR3. The chain uses TRBV7-9 and TRBJ2-5; D remains ambiguous. V was shortened by 1 base and J by 2 bases, with 8 bases between the two germline ends. Germline CDR1 SEHNR, CDR2 FQNEAQ (reference sequence). The CDR3 has 14 residues. CDR3 region: CASSLVAQQETQYF. Here the CDR3 DNA reads TGTGCCAGCAGCTTAGTCGCACAGCAAGAGACCCAGTACTTC.

The chain carries TRBV7-9 and TRBJ1-6; TRBD1 matches 7 bases. This CDR3 is 14 amino acids long. The germline gives CDR1 SEHNR, CDR2 FQNEAQ (reference sequence). Unmatched junction bases numbered 2, after V lost 2 bases and J lost 7 bases. The DNA of the CDR3 is TGTGCCAGCAGCTTACAGGGGGAGAATTCACCCCTCCACTTT. Protein product: CASSLQGENSPLHF. Combining the CDR3 with reference TRBV7-9 and TRBJ1-6 gives the whole variable domain DTGVSQNPRHKITKRGQNVTFRCDPISEHNRLYWYRQTLGQGPEFLTYFQNEAQLEKSRLLSDRFSAERPKGSFSTLEIQRTEQGDSAMYLCASSLQGENSPLHFGNGTRLTVT.

The chain links TRBV11-2 to TRBJ2-6; no firm D call. In germline, CDR1 is SGHAT, CDR2 FQNNGV. Trimming shortened V by 4 bases and J by 0 bases, and 19 bases separated the two germline ends. CDR3 size: 19 residues. In DNA, the CDR3 is TGTGCCAGCAGCTCCGAGGCAGGTTGGCTGGGCTCTGGGGCCAACGTCCTGACTTTC. This gives the protein CASSSEAGWLGSGANVLTF.

This clone was seen only once. This chain links TRBV11-2 with TRBJ2-1; possible D gene TRBD1, 6 bases. The ends were cut back, 4 bases at V and 9 bases at J, with 10 bases in the middle. The CDR3 covers 12 residues. CDR1 and CDR2 from the germline V gene are SGHAT and FQNNGV. CDR3 region: CASSSAGAEQFF. The CDR3 DNA sequence: TGTGCCAGCAGCTCCGCAGGGGCTGAGCAGTTCTTC.

The J gene is TRBJ2-2, the V gene TRBV27, with 15 bases aligning to TRBD2. Germline V gene sequence: CDR1 MNHEY, CDR2 SMNVEV (reference sequence). The CDR3 loop spans 17 amino acids. J was trimmed by 4 bases and V by 5 bases; bases with no gene match: 5. The CDR3 region has the DNA TGTGCCAGCAGTACGAGGACTAGCGGGAGGGCCACCGGGGAGCTGTTTTTT. This encodes CASSTRTSGRATGELFF.